A single sample gave rise to the 16 T cell receptor beta chains below, sequenced in a study of siplizumab effects on memory and regulatory T cells. Profiled with immunoSEQ multiplex PCR; TCRdb holds only in-frame clones, not every one. The data hold about 87,000 clones, with approximately 90% observed a single time. Source material: CD4+ T cells sorted from blood. The receptors shown here come from a human donor in good health.

The J gene is TRBJ1-4, the V gene TRBV15, with 7 bases aligning to TRBD1. Trimming removed 0 bases from V and 5 bases from J; junction bases left unmatched: 3. The CDR3 is made up of 15 amino acids. Germline-derived CDR1 and CDR2 are LNHNV and YYDKDF (reference sequence). The CDR3 reads CATSREGQPNEKLFF. In DNA form, the CDR3 reads TGTGCCACCAGCAGAGAGGGACAGCCGAATGAAAAACTGTTTTTT. The full variable domain, rest sourced from reference TRBV15 and TRBJ1-4, is DAMVIQNPRYQVTQFGKPVTLSCSQTLNHNVMYWYQQKSSQAPKLLFHYYDKDFNNEADTPDNFQSRRPNTSFCFLDIRSPGLGDTAMYLCATSREGQPNEKLFFGSGTQLSVL.

The V and J genes are TRBV5-6 and TRBJ2-6, with 7 bases identical to TRBD1. CDR1 SGHDT and CDR2 YYEEEE come from the germline V gene. Trimming removed 4 bases from V and 0 bases from J; junction bases left unmatched: 10. This CDR3 contains 18 residues. In DNA, the CDR3 is TGTGCCAGCAGCCCCCGGACAGGTCGCCGCTCTGGGGCCAACGTCCTGACTTTC. Translating gives CASSPRTGRRSGANVLTF.

A remark on this clone: The same CDR3 arises from other DNA sequences in this sample as well. The V call is TRBV5-1, the J call TRBJ2-7; no definite D call. Germline loops: CDR1 SGHRS, CDR2 YFSETQ. Trimming took 0 bases from V and 5 from J, leaving 12 bases between them. The CDR3 is made up of 14 amino acids. The CDR3 DNA is TGCGCCAGCAGCTTGGGGCAGCAAAGTAACGAGCAGTACTTC. It codes for CASSLGQQSNEQYF.

The chain carries TRBV7-8 and TRBJ1-2; 9 bases are shared with TRBD1. V was pared by 0 bases and J by 4 bases, with 3 bases of the junction left unmatched. The CDR3 is made up of 15 amino acids. CDR1 and CDR2 from the germline V gene are SGHVS and FQNEAQ. For the CDR3, the DNA is TGTGCCAGCAGCTTAGCGGGACAGGGAGCCTATGGCTACACCTTC. Translated: CASSLAGQGAYGYTF.

A few counts support this clone. The CDR3 is CASSKGLARNYNEQFF. CDR3 DNA: TGTGCCAGCAGCAAGGGGTTAGCGAGAAATTACAATGAGCAGTTCTTC. V and J are TRBV21-1 and TRBJ2-1; the tabulated D call, TRBD2, remains unverified against the DNA. TRBV21-1 constitutes a pseudogene. The CDR3 extends over 16 amino acids.

This chain uses TRBV9 with TRBJ2-3; D might be TRBD2 (6 bases). CDR3 size: 17 residues. V gave up 0 bases and J gave up 3 bases, with 17 bases separating them. Germline V lookup: CDR1 SGDLS, CDR2 YYNGEE. The CDR3 protein is CASSVGLAGSGTDTQYF. DNA of the CDR3: TGTGCCAGCAGCGTAGGGCTTGCGGGATCAGGAACAGATACGCAGTATTTT.

This clone was counted a few times. The genes are TRBV6-7 and TRBJ2-5; possibly TRBD2 for D (5 bases). TRBV6-7 is given ORF status, its function remaining uncertain. CDR3 length equals 12 residues. Trimming removed 6 bases at V and 5 bases at J, with 10 bases between. The CDR3 spells CASSISAETQYF. Here the CDR3 DNA reads TGTGCCAGCAGCATTAGCGCGGAGACCCAGTACTTC.

The chain carries TRBV29-1 and TRBJ2-5; D remains ambiguous. Trimming took off 5 bases at V and 2 bases at J, with 15 bases between the two ends. The CDR3 consists of 14 residues. Germline V CDR1 and CDR2: SQVTM, ANQGSEA. CDR3 nucleotides: TGCAGCGTTAATCTGGTGGGGTCACAAGAGACCCAGTACTTC. Translation gives CSVNLVGSQETQYF.

The chain recombines TRBV28 with TRBJ1-2, with D perhaps TRBD1 (5 bases). Trimming removed 3 bases at V and 4 bases at J, with 12 bases between. The V gene's germline CDR1 is MDHEN and CDR2 SYDVKM. The CDR3 loop spans 14 amino acids. The CDR3 coding sequence is TGTGCCAGCAGTTTTCTGAGAGGGACCTATGGCTACACCTTC. As protein: CASSFLRGTYGYTF.

The chain is built from TRBV18 and TRBJ2-3; the D gene is possibly TRBD1 (6 bases). Germline lookup yields CDR1 KGHSH and CDR2 LQKENI. The ends were cut back, 6 bases at V and 4 bases at J, with 14 bases in the middle. The CDR3 contains 14 residues. The CDR3 protein is CASSQSKGADTQYF. The CDR3 coding sequence is TGTGCCAGCTCCCAAAGCAAGGGGGCAGATACGCAGTATTTT.

The V and J genes are TRBV5-4 and TRBJ1-2; no clear D gene. V lost 5 bases and J 1 base, leaving 9 bases between the germline ends. This CDR3 contains 13 residues. Germline V gene data show CDR1 as SGHNT and CDR2 as YYREEE (reference sequence). Written as DNA, the CDR3 is TGTGCCAGCAGACAACAAGTTAACTATGGCTACACCTTC. It encodes CASRQQVNYGYTF.

V usage is TRBV28 and J usage is TRBJ1-1; TRBD1 matches at 7 bases. Germline assignment: CDR1 MDHEN and CDR2 SYDVKM. Losses at the gene ends were 4 bases for V and 1 base for J; bases not matched to a gene: 6. CDR3 size: 15 residues. This CDR3 reads CASSSYRGQNTEAFF. The CDR3 DNA is TGTGCCAGCAGTTCCTACAGGGGCCAGAACACTGAAGCTTTCTTT.

V usage is TRBV29-1 and J usage is TRBJ2-3; possibly TRBD2 for D (5 bases). This CDR3 spans 20 amino acids. Trimming left V 4 bases short and J 2 bases short, with 31 bases between. Germline V CDR1 and CDR2: SQVTM, ANQGSEA. The CDR3 loop reads CSVVPLTEGRARTFTDTQYF. The CDR3 coding sequence is TGCAGCGTTGTACCCTTAACTGAGGGAAGGGCCCGAACTTTCACAGATACGCAGTATTTT.

The genes are TRBV11-3 and TRBJ2-3, with 8 positions matching TRBD1. Per the germline V gene, CDR1 is SGHNT and CDR2 is YENEEA. The CDR3 contains 16 residues. Germline trimming cut 2 bases from V and 4 bases from J; bases unmatched to any gene: 8. CDR3 coding DNA: TGTGCCAGCAGCTTACAAGGACAGGGAGGCGCAGATACGCAGTATTTT. Its translation: CASSLQGQGGADTQYF.

The rearrangement uses TRBV19 and TRBJ1-1; no firm D call. Trimming left V 1 base short and J 0 bases short, with 6 bases between. CDR1 and CDR2 (germline): LNHDA, SQIVND (reference sequence). This CDR3 comprises 14 residues. The CDR3, as DNA: TGTGCCAGTAGTATAGTGGGGATGAACACTGAAGCTTTCTTT. Residues: CASSIVGMNTEAFF.

The CDR3 spells CASSLGGGQETQYF. CDR3 DNA: TGTGCCAGCAGCTTGGGGGGCGGGCAAGAGACCCAGTACTTC. V is TRBV5-5 and J is TRBJ2-5; D is possibly TRBD1 or TRBD2 (5 bases each). This CDR3 spans 14 amino acids. The germline V and J ends were trimmed by 0 bases and 2 bases, with 8 bases remaining between them. Germline CDR1 SGHKS, CDR2 YYEKEE (reference sequence).